This T cell receptor beta chain was captured by sequencing in a study of cytomegalovirus exposure and HLA in healthy donors listed by TCRdb under 2017. In terms of the full investigation: An earlier analysis of approximately 590 of the donors reported 250 to 350 Gb of sequence data and some 120 million unique TCR beta sequences from about 179 million T cells. An early release that covered 500 to 800 HLA-typed donors contained around 330 gigabases of sequencing data and about 84 million unique TCR sequences. Of the approximately 400 genotyped donors, roughly 76% were placed in the genetic ancestry cluster associated with self-reported Caucasian donors. The aim of the study was to test whether cataloging public T cell receptors could identify signatures of past pathogen exposure. Using immunosequencing, the study profiled T cell repertoires from 640 or so subjects and related those repertoires to cytomegalovirus serostatus. In addition to the first cohort of 666 subjects, a separate validation cohort of approximately 110 different subjects was used. The study combined high-throughput TCR immunosequencing, statistical association of individual TCRs with disease status, and machine learning to predict cytomegalovirus infection status. To study patterns of TCR occurrence, a later analysis re-analyzed previously published TCR beta repertoires from 650 to 750 donors and added high-resolution HLA genotyping. The later analysis used no new phenotypic data to find candidate immune exposures, relying instead on TCR beta sequences and their occurrence across donors. An earlier analysis of 587 of the donors applied high-throughput TCR beta sequencing to assess whether each TCR beta V gene segment acted as functional or pseudogenic. Donor age, sex, ethnicity and CMV serostatus were compiled alongside the repertoire data. Genome-wide SNP genotypes for about 60% of the 666 donors were used in a later genetic analysis, which treated that subset as a discovery cohort. Every repertoire in the discovery cohort had been generated on one and the same sequencing platform. HLA typing covered class I and class II loci at four-digit resolution. Typing coverage differed by locus: A, B, C, DRB1 and DQB1 were typed in roughly 629-640 donors, DQA1 in around 500, DPA1 in around 580, and DPB1 in approximately 450. Because of strong linkage in the cohort, roughly five DR-DQ haplotypes were treated as single units for association and clustering. On average, around 230,000 unique TCR beta nucleotide sequences were sequenced per donor among a few hundred genotyped donors of the cohort, with roughly 20% of those sequences being non-productive.

What the authors observed across the whole study: Because the 87-base-pair reads could not distinguish some IMGT-functional V segments, including TRBV6-2 and TRBV6-3, those segments were excluded. The authors suggested that the approach could potentially be extended to other disease states and immunological phenotypes. Because HLA typing was missing for some donors at each locus, association tests included only the typed subset. A cluster of highly shared sequence variants was judged likely to represent a technical artifact of the sequencing pipeline. CMV serostatus was the only immune exposure information available for the cohort. Compared with the roughly 720-donor mean, donors in an Asian-associated ancestry cluster had fewer N-insertions in productive TCRs, according to a later genetic analysis. The study listed approximately 160 TCR beta chains as associated with cytomegalovirus. In a later analysis, TCR association rates were found to vary across HLA loci, with the most associated TCRs seen for DRB1 alleles and the fewest for HLA-C alleles. A later analysis found that HLA-associated TCR beta chains were more clonally expanded and had lower generation probabilities than equally common non-associated chains. When HLA alleles, especially DR and DQ, strongly co-occurred, attributing TCR associations to individual alleles was difficult. In this cohort, only TCR beta chains were sequenced, and detectable features were limited by the absence of alpha or paired-chain data. In an earlier analysis of some 550 of the donors, most TCR beta V segments were observed in productive rearrangements about 90% or about 30% of the time, broadly matching IMGT annotations. In a later genetic analysis, a missense DCLRE1C variant was associated with V-gene and J-gene trimming of TCR beta chains, and the association was replicated in an independent cohort. A later analysis reported that several top co-occurrence clusters appeared linked to parvovirus B19, influenza, CMV and Epstein-Barr virus. Correlated functional status among segregating V segments might reflect linkage disequilibrium, but an unknown experimental factor could not be ruled out. The classifier was reported to diagnose cytomegalovirus status with high specificity and sensitivity in both the original and validation cohorts. Across donors, most TCR sequences were observed very rarely, whereas some public TCRs were present in many individuals. Because counts were too low, seventeen rarely observed V segments, including chromosome 9 orphons, were excluded from the earlier analysis of under 650 of the donors. Sequencing depth was assumed to be roughly uniform across donors in the presence/absence analyses, though that assumption may not hold. A further reported finding was that TCR beta sequences accurately predicted the HLA-A and HLA-B alleles for most subjects in the first cohort. In a later analysis, most CMV-associated TCR beta chains were found to appear HLA-restricted, with HLA associations seemingly driven largely by CMV exposure. In vitro tests confirmed that three of the cytomegalovirus-associated TCR beta chains recognize cytomegalovirus antigens. Specific HLA alleles were associated with roughly 16,000 TCR beta sequences at a false discovery rate of 0.05 in a later analysis.

Deletion took 5 bases off V and 1 base off J, with a span of 9 bases between the germline ends. CDR1 and CDR2 were assigned from the germline V gene as SGHAT and FQNNGV. The CDR3 numbers 14 residues from cysteine through phenylalanine. Left in the record is the CDR3 DNA by itself, 42 bases read in frame from the first base. The cohort comprised 666 healthy bone marrow donors. At the time of sampling, every cohort member was nominally healthy, though immune exposures that went unrecorded were likely present. The donor tested CMV seronegative, placing the donor among the approximately 400 seronegative members of the cohort. Each donor provided a peripheral blood sample, and peripheral blood mononuclear cells were used for TCR beta sequencing. The Qiagen DNeasy Blood Extraction Kit was used to extract genomic DNA from the blood cell samples. As concerns this clone: What this receptor recognizes is not known. Per-nucleotide qualities are absent, and no much larger clonotype sits a single base away.

The library was generated by the immunoSEQ multiplex PCR assay. For the multiplex PCR, a mixture combining 60 forward primers for TCR Vbeta segments and 13 reverse primers for TCR Jbeta segments was used. The CDR3 region of rearranged TCR beta genes was amplified from genomic DNA by a multiplex PCR assay. On the Illumina HiSeq System, the amplified TCR beta libraries were sequenced as 87-base-pair reads. As for the authors' bioinformatics: A later analysis counted about 76 million unique TCR beta chains across the 670 or so repertoires, and 10 million to 11 million of these chains were shared by at least two donors. Raw reads were error-corrected and collapsed into unique sequences by a nearest-neighbor algorithm in which closely related sequences were merged to remove PCR and sequencing errors. CDR3 sequences were aligned to IMGT reference sequences to assign V, D and J gene segments. For a sequence to be retained, a match of at least six nucleotides was required to both a V gene segment and a J gene segment. A rearrangement was called productive if the CDR3 had no stop codons and remained in frame with V and J, and every other rearrangement was called non-productive. Following IMGT convention, CDR3 was defined as the stretch from the second conserved V-encoded cysteine up to the conserved J-encoded phenylalanine. The earlier analysis of about 530 of the donors excluded any sequence lacking an unambiguous match to a single V gene segment. In an earlier analysis of 587 of the donors, V segments were called functional above 56.7% productive rearrangements and were called segregating when the between-donor standard deviation exceeded 5%. A statistical classification framework was developed to diagnose cytomegalovirus status using the catalog of TCR beta chain sequences. A later analysis assigned V and J genes by comparing TCR nucleotide sequences with IMGT/GENE-DB human TR gene sequences. The TCRdist pipeline was used in a later analysis to assign CDR3 sequences and most-parsimonious VDJ recombination scenarios. In a later analysis, every TCR beta chain was defined by the combination of its CDR3 amino acid sequence and its V-gene family, and reads without a unique V-gene family were dropped. To address suspected cross-contamination and a sequencing artifact, a later analysis removed some 620 highly shared, low-generation-probability nucleotide sequences. In a later analysis, a clonal expansion index was calculated for each public chain from normalized within-repertoire ranks of inferred template counts. Generation probabilities in a later analysis came from a VDJ recombination model fitted to out-of-frame rearrangements, and those results were checked against IGoR. A later analysis scored TCR-TCR, TCR-HLA and TCR-CMV co-occurrence with hypergeometric tests, applying a repertoire-size bias correction to TCR pairs. False discovery rates were estimated in a later analysis by permuting HLA or CMV assignments 20 times. In a later analysis, co-occurring TCRs were grouped using DBSCAN, and TCRdist sequence similarity was added for clustering within HLA-allele-positive subsets. Repertoires with fewer than 30,000 or more than 120,000 public chains, plus five repertoires with anomalous nucleotide sharing, were excluded from co-occurrence clustering. Not all clones reach the TCRdb copy of this immuneACCESS table, which keeps in-frame sequences only. Checked studies attribute under half of the gap to unresolved V genes and leave the rest unexplained. The V and J calls and clone size were taken over from that table, and D and trimming were inferred from the DNA. This sample holds under 150,000 clones; around a tenth were observed only once. The ten largest clones add up to 3% of the sample.

This receptor was taken from a man aged 25-45 years in good health and CMV-seronegative. The sample consisted of PBMCs. The rearrangement joined TRBV11-2 to TRBJ2-4; the D gene remains uncertain. The DNA is as follows: TGTGCCAGCAGCCCATCTAGGGCCAAAAACATTCAGTACTTC. Its coded protein is CASSPSRAKNIQYF. Where the CDR3 stops, the reference TRBV11-2 and TRBJ2-4 genes take over; the full variable domain is EAGVAQSPRYKIIEKRQSVAFWCNPISGHATLYWYQQILGQGPKLLIQFQNNGVVDDSQLPKDRFSAERLKGVDSTLKIQPAKLEDSAVYLCASSPSRAKNIQYFGAGTRLSVL.